Reported below is one TCR beta chain. Its antigen is unknown. Sequencing ends 3 residues short of the CDR3 end; the germline J gene provides the rest. The sample comes from a study of T cell clonality in common variable immunodeficiency. Whole-study findings and limits: CVID subjects had higher TCRbeta clonality than healthy controls, most marked in about a third. In common variable immunodeficiency, TCR beta chains reportedly carried fewer deletions and N-nucleotide insertions.

The CDR3 has 12 residues. The V end was cut by 2 bases, the J end by 5 bases, with 9 bases between. Germline V CDR1 and CDR2: GTSNPN, SVGIG (reference sequence). Data came from immunoSEQ multiplex PCR; TCRdb stores just in-frame clones and leaves some out. Found here are about 34,000 clones, no singletons; the ten largest cover around 28%. Sequenced: peripheral blood mononuclear cells. This receptor was identified in a human donor with common variable immunodeficiency. The chain has TRBV30 and TRBJ1-1; tentative D call: TRBD1 (6 bases). The CDR3: CAWSPQGTEAFF. The sequenced CDR3 bases are TGTGCCTGGAGTCCACAGGGAACTGAA.